What follows are 21 T cell receptor beta chains derived from one specimen sequenced in a study of regulatory T cells in long-lasting Graves disease. Time point meaning: persistent/refractory GD, antithyroid drugs over 5 years with positive TRAb. Scientists built the TCR library using RNA that was extracted from PBMCs. CDR3-region Arm-PCR and iRepertoire HTBI primers produced the TCR beta libraries. TCRdb reprocessed the multiplex PCR reads via MiXCR and lists one record per CDR3 protein. Among 350,000 to 500,000 distinct CDR3 sequences listed, around a fifth were seen once. The sequenced sample was peripheral blood mononuclear cells (PBMCs), obtained when the disease was refractory, from a patient treated with antithyroid drugs. The source of these receptors is a female donor with Graves disease.

This clonotype was counted only a few times. The CDR3 loop reads CASSQGAGSWSYEQYF. Written as DNA, the CDR3 is TGTGCCAGCAGCCAAGGCGCCGGGAGTTGGAGTTACGAGCAGTACTTC. This chain uses TRBV3-1 with TRBJ2-7; perhaps TRBD2 as D (6 bases). Germline values: CDR1 LGHDT, CDR2 YNNKEL (reference sequence). The CDR3 totals 16 residues. V lost 1 base and J 4 bases, leaving 17 bases between the germline ends.

Details on this clonotype: A much larger clone lies a single base off, so this may be a read error. This chain joins TRBV11-2 and TRBJ2-7, with D unresolved. CDR1 and CDR2 (germline): SGHAT, FQNNGV. The CDR3 runs 13 residues. The CDR3 is CASNLVVSNEQYF. The DNA of the CDR3 is TGTGCCAGCAACTTAGTTGTCTCCAACGAGCAGTACTTC. The full variable domain, with the rest looked up from reference TRBV11-2 and TRBJ2-7, is EAGVAQSPRYKIIEKRQSVAFWCNPISGHATLYWYQQILGQGPKLLIQFQNNGVVDDSQLPKDRFSAERLKGVDSTLKIQPAKLEDSAVYLCASNLVVSNEQYFGPGTRLTVT.

This clonotype was observed a handful of times. This rearrangement joins TRBV6-1 to TRBJ1-6; D unclear. Trimming took 7 bases from V and 0 from J, leaving 10 bases between them. CDR3 length: 15 amino acids. CDR1 MNHNS and CDR2 SASEGT come from the germline V gene. This CDR3 is CASKKRSSYNSPLHF. The CDR3 DNA reads as TGTGCCAGCAAGAAACGGAGCTCCTATAATTCACCCCTCCACTTT.

As for this clonotype: This may arise from a read error, as a much more abundant clone is one base away. V and J are TRBV7-8 and TRBJ2-7; 11 positions agree with TRBD2. CDR3 size: 15 residues. The germline V gene has CDR1 SGHVS and CDR2 FQNEAQ. CDR3 nucleotides: TGTGCCAGCAGCCTAGCGCGACTAGCGGGAATTCGGCAGTACTTC. Translating gives CASSLARLAGIRQYF.

J is TRBJ2-5 and V is TRBV20-1; D uncertain. V was trimmed by 0 bases and J by 2 bases, leaving 10 bases between them. Germline CDR1 is DFQATT and CDR2 is SNEGSKA (reference sequence). The length of the CDR3 is 14 residues. The CDR3, as DNA: TGCAGTGCTAGAGATTTACTCACTCAAGAGACCCAGTACTTC. Protein product: CSARDLLTQETQYF.

This clonotype was recorded at least ten times. The CDR3 bases are TGTGCCAGCAGTTCCCAACGGGGCTACACCTTC. Protein product: CASSSQRGYTF. The rearrangement joins TRBV6-5 to TRBJ1-2; no definite D call. The V gene lost 4 bases and the J gene lost 8 bases, with 8 bases spanning the gap. The CDR3 is 11 amino acids. The germline CDR1 and CDR2 sequences are MNHEY and SVGAGI.

This clonotype came up many times. V usage is TRBV2 and J usage is TRBJ2-2, with D perhaps TRBD2 (5 bases). The germline V gene encodes CDR1 SNHLY and CDR2 FYNNEI. V shed 8 bases and J shed 0 bases, with 10 bases lying between them. The CDR3 sequence is 14 residues long. In DNA, the CDR3 is TGTGCCAGCGGTGTGGAGGCGAACACCGGGGAGCTGTTTTTT. It codes for CASGVEANTGELFF.

This clonotype was found once. V is TRBV29-1 and J is TRBJ1-1; 8 nucleotides match TRBD1. The CDR3 extends over 12 amino acids. Germline values: CDR1 SQVTM, CDR2 ANQGSEA. V trimming: 6 bases; J trimming: 3 bases; junction bases outside the gene matches: 3. The CDR3 here is CSVQGAYTEAFF. DNA of the CDR3: TGCAGCGTGCAGGGGGCGTACACTGAAGCTTTCTTT.

There are many counts of this clonotype. The chain joins TRBV6-1 to TRBJ1-2, with D hard to call. V dropped 3 bases and J dropped 5 bases, with 7 bases sitting between them. CDR3 size: 12 residues. From germline, CDR1 is MNHNS and CDR2 SASEGT. Written as DNA, the CDR3 is TGTGCCAGCAGTGAGGGTGGTTATGGCTACACCTTC. The encoded protein is CASSEGGYGYTF.

About this clonotype: A clone one base away is much larger, so this may be a read error. The chain joins TRBV9 to TRBJ2-5; TRBD2 matches 10 bases. CDR1 and CDR2 (germline): SGDLS, YYNGEE. The CDR3 contains 14 residues. CDR3 sequence (DNA): TGTGCCAGCAGCCGGACTAGCGGACAAGAGGCCCAGTACTTC. It encodes CASSRTSGQEAQYF.

Ten or more counts support this clonotype. The chain employs TRBV7-9 and TRBJ1-1, with D unclear. Germline V CDR1 and CDR2: SEHNR, FQNEAQ (reference sequence). The V end lost 1 base, the J end lost 0 bases, and 6 bases lay between the germline ends. This CDR3 is 14 amino acids long. CDR3 in amino acids: CASSLEMVNTEAFF. The CDR3 DNA reads TGTGCCAGCAGCTTAGAAATGGTGAACACTGAAGCTTTCTTT.

V usage is TRBV19 and J usage is TRBJ2-6, with 11 bases matching TRBD1. CDR3 length equals 17 residues. Germline CDR1 and CDR2: LNHDA and SQIVND (reference sequence). V shed 4 bases and J 4 bases; nucleotides not matched to a gene: 6. CDR3 coding DNA: TGTGCCAGTAGTAACGGACAGGGGGCGCTCGGGGCCAACGTCCTGACTTTC. Translation gives CASSNGQGALGANVLTF.

About this clonotype itself: Since a much larger clone is just one base distant, this may be a read error. J is TRBJ2-5 and V is TRBV6-1; 8 positions match TRBD1. In germline, CDR1 is MNHNS, CDR2 SASEGT. The CDR3 extends over 16 amino acids. The ends lost 5 bases at V and 4 bases at J; junction bases unmatched: 12. CDR3 bases: TGTGCCAGCAGTACACCAACGACAGGGGACCGAGAGACCCAGTACTTC. The encoded protein is CASSTPTTGDRETQYF.

This chain links TRBV2 with TRBJ1-6; D is undetermined. The V end lost 7 bases, the J end lost 8 bases, and 18 bases lay between the germline ends. CDR1 is SNHLY and CDR2 is FYNNEI in the germline V gene. This CDR3 contains 15 residues. The CDR3: CASTERVAGYSPLHF. CDR3 DNA: TGTGCCAGCACCGAACGTGTTGCAGGTTATTCACCCCTCCACTTT.

A few counts support this clonotype. A read error is possible here, since a much larger clone lies one base away. This chain joins TRBV12-3 or TRBV12-4 and TRBJ1-4; no clear D. The CDR3 has 15 residues. Deletions cut 2 bases from V and 13 bases from J, with 20 bases between. CDR3 residues: CASSLNFPSGGRLFF. CDR3 DNA: TGTGCCAGCAGTTTAAATTTTCCAAGTGGTGGAAGACTGTTTTTT.

The chain is built from TRBV7-9 and TRBJ2-4, with D possibly being TRBD2 (5 bases). Trimming left V 3 bases short and J 1 base short, with 13 bases between. Germline V lookup: CDR1 SEHNR, CDR2 FQNEAQ (reference sequence). CDR3 length equals 16 residues. The CDR3 sequence is CASSFEEAIAKNIQYF. CDR3 in DNA: TGTGCCAGCAGCTTCGAGGAGGCAATCGCCAAAAACATTCAGTACTTC.

This clonotype was detected many times. The chain joins TRBV2 to TRBJ1-4; D not resolved. Germline V lookup: CDR1 SNHLY, CDR2 FYNNEI. The CDR3 is 14 residues long. Trimming removed 2 bases from V and 3 bases from J, with 7 bases in between. In DNA, the CDR3 is TGTGCCAGCAGTGAACGCTCGGCTAATGAAAAACTGTTTTTT. This translates into CASSERSANEKLFF.

This clonotype appeared many times. The chain employs TRBV12-3 or TRBV12-4 and TRBJ2-2; 7 bases line up with TRBD2. This CDR3 comprises 15 residues. V lost 3 bases and J lost 6; bases outside the gene matches: 7. CDR3 region: CASSFGGGRAGELFF. DNA of the CDR3: TGTGCCAGCAGTTTTGGGGGGGGTAGGGCCGGGGAGCTGTTTTTT.

The sample holds a few counts of this clonotype. The V gene is TRBV19, the J gene TRBJ2-6; tentatively, D is TRBD2 (6 bases). The CDR3 extends over 17 amino acids. V dropped 1 base and J dropped 0 bases, with 10 bases sitting between them. Germline values: CDR1 LNHDA, CDR2 SQIVND (reference sequence). CDR3 region: CASSIGAGNSGANVLTF. The CDR3 nucleotides read TGTGCCAGTAGTATAGGTGCGGGGAACTCTGGGGCCAACGTCCTGACTTTC.

The chain is built from TRBV2 and TRBJ2-3; TRBD1 matches 8 bases. This CDR3 contains 16 residues. The V segment lost 5 bases and the J segment 2 bases; nucleotides outside the gene matches: 9. Germline assignment: CDR1 SNHLY and CDR2 FYNNEI. CDR3 sequence: CASSRAGQANTDTQYF. As DNA, the CDR3 is TGTGCCAGCAGTAGGGCGGGACAGGCGAACACAGATACGCAGTATTTT.

This clonotype has just one count. One junction end does not reproduce the germline sequence, and a read error may be involved. The chain carries TRBV11-2 and TRBJ2-5, with TRBD2 matching 10 bases. This CDR3 spans 16 amino acids. Germline V gives CDR1 SGHAT, CDR2 FQNNGV. Here the CDR3 reads CASSQVASGSAETQYF. The CDR3 DNA sequence: TGCGCCAGCAGCCAAGTGGCTAGCGGGAGTGCTGAGACCCAGTACTTC.